This record covers a single TCR beta chain. Germline lookup yields CDR1 SEHNR and CDR2 FQNEAQ (reference sequence). The ends lost 5 bases at V and 4 bases at J; junction bases unmatched: 16. This CDR3 has 17 residues. These data belong to a study of cytomegalovirus exposure and HLA in healthy donors. The PCR was carried out with 60 Vbeta primers and 13 Jbeta primers. Sequencing used immunoSEQ multiplex PCR; TCRdb keeps in-frame clones, though not all of them. The sample shows about 130,000 clones, about three quarters of them seen only once. Donors were nominally healthy when sampled, though unrecorded immune exposures were likely.

The chain employs TRBV7-9 and TRBJ1-2, with 7 bases fitting TRBD1. The source is a human donor in good health. The sample comprised PBMCs. The CDR3: CASSPNPTGTALYGYTF. The CDR3, as DNA: TGTGCCAGCAGCCCAAACCCGACCGGGACAGCTCTCTATGGCTACACCTTC.